This T cell receptor (beta chain) is drawn from a study of early T cells in non-severe SARS-CoV-2 infection. Study context: Sequencing input comprised bulk RNA from unsorted whole blood; chain pairing was not available.

The protocol attached unique molecular identifiers to individual cDNA molecules. MiXCR, run by TCRdb on the 5' RACE reads, gives a single entry per CDR3 protein. Among approximately 30,000 distinct CDR3 sequences, roughly 5.7% were seen once, and the ten largest hold about a fifth. V lost 2 bases, J lost 7 bases, and 8 bases lay in between. CDR1 SGHTA and CDR2 FQGTGA come from the germline V gene. The CDR3 loop spans 13 amino acids. This clonotype was obtained from an adult who was a healthcare worker with PCR-confirmed SARS-CoV-2 infection or an uninfected control (not recorded which). The material sequenced was whole blood. The chain employs TRBV7-3 and TRBJ1-4; D remains unclear. CDR3 coding DNA: TGTGCCAGCAGCTTATCTGGCGGTGAAAAACTGTTTTTT. Its protein product is CASSLSGGEKLFF.